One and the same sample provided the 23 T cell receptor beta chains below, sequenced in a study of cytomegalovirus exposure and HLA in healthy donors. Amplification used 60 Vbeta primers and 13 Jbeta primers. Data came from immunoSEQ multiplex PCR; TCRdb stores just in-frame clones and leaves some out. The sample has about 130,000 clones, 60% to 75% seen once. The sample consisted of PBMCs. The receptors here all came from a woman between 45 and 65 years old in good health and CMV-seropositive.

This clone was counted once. This chain's CDR3 is CASSLGGEKTQYF. DNA for the CDR3: TGTGCCAGCAGCTTGGGGGGGGAGAAGACCCAGTACTTC. The chain is built from TRBV7-2 and TRBJ2-5; 7 positions agree with TRBD2. Trimming at V came to 3 bases and at J to 6 bases, leaving 4 bases not matched to a gene. Germline V gene sequence: CDR1 SGHTA, CDR2 FQGNSA. The CDR3 covers 13 residues.

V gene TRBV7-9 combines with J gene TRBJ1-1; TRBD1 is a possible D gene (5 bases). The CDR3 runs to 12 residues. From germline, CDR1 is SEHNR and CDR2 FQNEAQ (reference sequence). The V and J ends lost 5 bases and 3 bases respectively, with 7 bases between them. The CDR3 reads CASSAGYTEAFF. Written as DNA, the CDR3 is TGTGCCAGCAGCGCAGGGTACACTGAAGCTTTCTTT.

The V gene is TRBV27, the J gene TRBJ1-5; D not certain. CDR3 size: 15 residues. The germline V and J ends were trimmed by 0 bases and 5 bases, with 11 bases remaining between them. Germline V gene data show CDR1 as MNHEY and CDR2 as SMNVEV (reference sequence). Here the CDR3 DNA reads TGTGCCAGCAGTTTATCTCGGGGATCCTATCAGCCCCAGCATTTT. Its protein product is CASSLSRGSYQPQHF.

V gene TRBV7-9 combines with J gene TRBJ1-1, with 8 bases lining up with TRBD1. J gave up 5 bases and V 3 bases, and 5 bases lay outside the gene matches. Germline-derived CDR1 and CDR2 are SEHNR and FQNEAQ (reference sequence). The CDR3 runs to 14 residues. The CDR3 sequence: CASSLDRAVTEAFF. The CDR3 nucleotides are TGTGCCAGCAGCTTGGACAGGGCGGTGACTGAAGCTTTCTTT.

In DNA, the CDR3 is TGTGCCAGCAGCCTCAGGGGGATCGGGGAGCTGTTTTTT. Amino acid sequence: CASSLRGIGELFF. V is TRBV7-9 and J is TRBJ2-2, with 7 bases fitting TRBD1. The CDR3 length is 13 residues. The V gene end was trimmed by 5 bases and the J gene end by 7 bases; junction bases not matched to a gene: 4. Germline V gene lookup returns CDR1 SEHNR and CDR2 FQNEAQ (reference sequence). The full variable domain, with the rest looked up from reference TRBV7-9 and TRBJ2-2, is DTGVSQNPRHKITKRGQNVTFRCDPISEHNRLYWYRQTLGQGPEFLTYFQNEAQLEKSRLLSDRFSAERPKGSFSTLEIQRTEQGDSAMYLCASSLRGIGELFFGEGSRLTVL.

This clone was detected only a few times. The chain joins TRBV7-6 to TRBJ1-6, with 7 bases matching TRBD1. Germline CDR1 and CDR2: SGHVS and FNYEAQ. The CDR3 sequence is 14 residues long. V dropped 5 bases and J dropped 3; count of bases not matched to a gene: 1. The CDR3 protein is CASSPGGYNSPLHF. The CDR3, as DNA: TGTGCCAGCAGCCCAGGGGGCTATAATTCACCCCTCCACTTT.

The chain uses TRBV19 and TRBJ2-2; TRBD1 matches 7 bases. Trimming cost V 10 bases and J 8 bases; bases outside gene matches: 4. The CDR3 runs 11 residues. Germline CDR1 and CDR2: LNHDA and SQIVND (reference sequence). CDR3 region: CATRGLGELFF. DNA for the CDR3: TGTGCCACAAGGGGGCTGGGGGAGCTGTTTTTT.

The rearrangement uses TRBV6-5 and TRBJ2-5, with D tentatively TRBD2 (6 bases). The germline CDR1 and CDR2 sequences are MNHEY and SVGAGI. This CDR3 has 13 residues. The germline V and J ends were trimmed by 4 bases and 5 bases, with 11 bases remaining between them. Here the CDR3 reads CASSSRAGETQYF. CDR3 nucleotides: TGTGCCAGCAGTTCTAGGGCGGGGGAGACCCAGTACTTC.

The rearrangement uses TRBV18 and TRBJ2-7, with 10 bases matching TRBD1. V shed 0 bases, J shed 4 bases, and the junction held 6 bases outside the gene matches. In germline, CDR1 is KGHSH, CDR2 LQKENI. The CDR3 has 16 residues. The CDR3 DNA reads TGTGCCAGCTCACCACCCGGTTGGGGACAGGGGTACGAGCAGTACTTC. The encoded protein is CASSPPGWGQGYEQYF.

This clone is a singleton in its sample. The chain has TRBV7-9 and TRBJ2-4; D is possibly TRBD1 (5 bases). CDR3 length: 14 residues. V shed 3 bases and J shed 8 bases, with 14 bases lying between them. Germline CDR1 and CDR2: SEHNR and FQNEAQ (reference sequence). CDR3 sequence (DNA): TGTGCCAGCAGCTTCCCACAGGCGTGGGACATTCAGTACTTC. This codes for CASSFPQAWDIQYF.

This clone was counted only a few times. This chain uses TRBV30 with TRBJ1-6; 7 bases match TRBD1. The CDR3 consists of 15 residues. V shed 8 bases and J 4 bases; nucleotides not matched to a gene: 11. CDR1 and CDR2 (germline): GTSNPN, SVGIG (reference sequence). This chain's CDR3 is CAGNRDSFYNSPLHF. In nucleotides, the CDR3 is TGTGCCGGCAACCGGGACAGCTTTTATAATTCACCCCTCCACTTT.

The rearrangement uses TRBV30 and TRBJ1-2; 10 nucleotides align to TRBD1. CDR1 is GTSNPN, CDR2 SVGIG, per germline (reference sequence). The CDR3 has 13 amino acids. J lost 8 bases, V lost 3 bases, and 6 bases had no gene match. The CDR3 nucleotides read TGTGCCTGGAGAGAAGGACAGGGGGAAGGCTACACCTTC. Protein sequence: CAWREGQGEGYTF.

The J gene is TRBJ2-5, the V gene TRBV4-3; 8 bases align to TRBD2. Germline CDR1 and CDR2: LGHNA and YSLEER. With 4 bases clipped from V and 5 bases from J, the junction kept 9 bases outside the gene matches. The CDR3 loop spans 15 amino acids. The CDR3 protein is CASSRGTSLRETQYF. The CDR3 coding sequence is TGCGCCAGCAGCCGGGGGACTAGTTTGAGGGAGACCCAGTACTTC.

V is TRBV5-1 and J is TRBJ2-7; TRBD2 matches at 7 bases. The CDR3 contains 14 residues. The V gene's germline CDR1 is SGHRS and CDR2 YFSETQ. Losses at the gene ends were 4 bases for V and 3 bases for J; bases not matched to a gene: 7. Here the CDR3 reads CASSPSTSNYEQYF. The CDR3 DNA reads TGCGCCAGCAGCCCTTCGACTAGCAACTACGAGCAGTACTTC.

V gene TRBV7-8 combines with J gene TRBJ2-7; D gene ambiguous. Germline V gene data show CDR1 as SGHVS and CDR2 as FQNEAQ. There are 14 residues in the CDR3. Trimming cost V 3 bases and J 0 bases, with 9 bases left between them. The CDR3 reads CASSFGELSYEQYF. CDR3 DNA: TGTGCCAGCAGCTTCGGAGAGCTCTCCTACGAGCAGTACTTC.

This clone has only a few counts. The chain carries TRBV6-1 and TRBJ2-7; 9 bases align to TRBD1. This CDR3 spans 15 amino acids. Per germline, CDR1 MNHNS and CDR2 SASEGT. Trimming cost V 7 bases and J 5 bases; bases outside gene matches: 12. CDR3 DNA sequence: TGTGCCAGCACTCTATACCCGACAGGGGGGCACGAGCAGTACTTC. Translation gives CASTLYPTGGHEQYF.

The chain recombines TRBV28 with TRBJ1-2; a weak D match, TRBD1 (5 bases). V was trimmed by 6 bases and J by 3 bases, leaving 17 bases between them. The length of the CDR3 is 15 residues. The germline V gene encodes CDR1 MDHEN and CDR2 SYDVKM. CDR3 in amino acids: CASRAGSRVYYGYTF. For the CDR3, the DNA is TGTGCCAGCAGAGCGGGGAGCAGGGTTTACTATGGCTACACCTTC.

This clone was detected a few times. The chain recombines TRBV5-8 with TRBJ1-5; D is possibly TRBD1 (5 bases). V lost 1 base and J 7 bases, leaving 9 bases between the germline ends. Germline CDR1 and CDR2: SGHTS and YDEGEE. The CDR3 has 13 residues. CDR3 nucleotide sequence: TGTGCCAGCAGCTTGAAGGGGTGGCAGCCCCAGCATTTT. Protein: CASSLKGWQPQHF.

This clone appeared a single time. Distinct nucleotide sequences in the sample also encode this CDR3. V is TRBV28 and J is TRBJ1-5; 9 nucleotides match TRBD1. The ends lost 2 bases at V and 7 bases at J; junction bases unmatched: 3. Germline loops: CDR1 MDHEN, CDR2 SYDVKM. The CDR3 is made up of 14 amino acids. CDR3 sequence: CASSLGTGNQPQHF. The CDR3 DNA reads TGTGCCAGCAGTTTAGGGACAGGGAACCAGCCCCAGCATTTT.

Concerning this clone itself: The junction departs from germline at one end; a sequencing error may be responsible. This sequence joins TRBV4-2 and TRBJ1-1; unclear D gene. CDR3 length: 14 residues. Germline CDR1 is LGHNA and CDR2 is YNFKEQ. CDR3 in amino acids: CAGSQVTGNTEAFF. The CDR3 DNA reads TGTGCCGGCAGCCAAGTCACGGGGAACACTGAAGCTTTCTTT.

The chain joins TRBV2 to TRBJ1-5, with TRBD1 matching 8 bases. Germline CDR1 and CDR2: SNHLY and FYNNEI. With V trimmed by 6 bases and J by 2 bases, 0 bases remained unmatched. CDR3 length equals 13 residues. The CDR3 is CASRGQGNQPQHF. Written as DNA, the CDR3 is TGTGCCAGCAGGGGACAGGGCAATCAGCCCCAGCATTTT.

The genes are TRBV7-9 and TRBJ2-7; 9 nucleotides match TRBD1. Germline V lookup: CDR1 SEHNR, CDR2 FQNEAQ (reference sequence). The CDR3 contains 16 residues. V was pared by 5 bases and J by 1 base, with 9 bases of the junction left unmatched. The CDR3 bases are TGTGCCAGCAGCACCAAACCGGGACAGGGTTCCTACGAGCAGTACTTC. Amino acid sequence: CASSTKPGQGSYEQYF.

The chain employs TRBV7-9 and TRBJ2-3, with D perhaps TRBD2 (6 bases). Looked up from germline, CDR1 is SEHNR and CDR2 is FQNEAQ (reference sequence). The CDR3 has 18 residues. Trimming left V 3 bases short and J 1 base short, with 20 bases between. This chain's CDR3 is CASSFGRGLGYRTDTQYF. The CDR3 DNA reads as TGTGCCAGCAGCTTCGGCCGGGGGTTAGGTTATCGCACAGATACGCAGTATTTT.